The T cell receptor (beta chain) under discussion was sequenced for a study of T cells in Graves' hyperthyroidism and ophthalmopathy. Trimming removed 10 bases from V and 0 bases from J, with 24 bases in between. Germline V CDR1 and CDR2: MNHNY, SVGAGI (reference sequence). The CDR3 runs to 17 residues. TCR beta CDR3 region amplification was performed from RNA transcripts. First-round RT-PCR of the TCR CDR3 relied on the HTBI primer set. TCRdb processed the multiplex PCR reads anew with MiXCR; each CDR3 protein has one entry. The sample consists of over 700,000 distinct CDR3 sequences, around a third of them appearing once. Hyperthyroidism patients were newly diagnosed, had disease duration under 2 months, and were aged 18 to 65 years. Clinical symptoms, serum thyroxine, TRAb, thyroid ultrasound and orbital computed tomography established diagnosis.

This clonotype was sampled from a woman in her thirties or forties with Graves' hyperthyroidism. Source material: blood. The V and J genes are TRBV6-6 and TRBJ1-2; D is perhaps TRBD1 (6 bases). CDR3 residues: CATKKQGRGVTNYGYTF. Written as DNA, the CDR3 is TGTGCCACCAAAAAGCAGGGGAGGGGAGTGACTAACTATGGCTACACCTTC.